A single sample gave rise to the 10 T cell receptor beta chains below, sequenced in a study of shared clonotypes between healthy human individuals. The method was immunoSEQ multiplex PCR; TCRdb's version includes in-frame clones alone and lacks a portion of them. The table has about 2.4 million clones, roughly 93% seen once; the top ten hold about 0.39%. Sequenced sample: naive CD4+ T cells from PBMCs. Indicated subset: CD45RA+ positively selected. The receptor set was obtained from a man between 18 and 29 years old in good health. Some clones in this sample may be carry-over from other donors' samples.

The CDR3 region has the DNA TGTGCCAGCAGTGACCAGGGAAGTGTCGGCTACACCTTC. Translated, it gives CASSDQGSVGYTF. The J gene is TRBJ1-2, the V gene TRBV25-1; perhaps TRBD1 as D (5 bases). The CDR3 contains 13 residues. Germline CDR1 MGHDK, CDR2 SYGVNS. V gave up 3 bases and J gave up 8 bases, with 13 bases separating them.

The chain is built from TRBV28 and TRBJ2-3; no clear D gene. V gave up 2 bases and J gave up 2 bases, with 5 bases separating them. The CDR3 has 13 amino acids. CDR1 is MDHEN, CDR2 SYDVKM, per germline. CDR3 sequence: CASSLTDTDTQYF. CDR3 bases: TGTGCCAGCAGTTTAACAGACACAGATACGCAGTATTTT.

This chain connects TRBV18 to TRBJ2-1, with TRBD1 matching 8 bases. V shed 6 bases, J shed 5 bases, and the junction held 9 bases outside the gene matches. CDR3 length: 15 residues. Germline V gene lookup returns CDR1 KGHSH and CDR2 LQKENI. CDR3 bases: TGTGCCAGCTCTTCCCTTGGGACAGGAAACAATGAGCAGTTCTTC. It is translated as CASSSLGTGNNEQFF.

The sample holds one count of this clone. The chain couples TRBV4-2 to TRBJ2-1, with 12 bases matching TRBD1. Germline CDR1 reads LGHNA; CDR2 reads YNFKEQ. The CDR3 is 15 residues long. The V segment lost 4 bases and the J segment 5 bases; nucleotides outside the gene matches: 3. The CDR3 coding sequence is TGTGCCAGCAGCCCGGGACAGGGGGCAGACAATGAGCAGTTCTTC. It encodes CASSPGQGADNEQFF.

The chain is built from TRBV5-1 and TRBJ2-7; 10 bases fit TRBD1. Per germline, CDR1 SGHRS and CDR2 YFSETQ. V lost 0 bases to trimming and J lost 6 bases; unmatched junction nucleotides: 6. The CDR3 spans 15 residues. The CDR3 nucleotides are TGCGCCAGCAGCTTGGCTACCGGACAGGGGGGCGAGCAGTACTTC. Translating gives CASSLATGQGGEQYF. Full variable domain (remainder filled in from reference TRBV5-1 and TRBJ2-7): KAGVTQTPRYLIKTRGQQVTLSCSPISGHRSVSWYQQTPGQGLQFLFEYFSETQRNKGNFPGRFSGRQFSNSRSEMNVSTLELGDSALYLCASSLATGQGGEQYFGPGTRLTVT.

The J gene is TRBJ2-3, the V gene TRBV25-1, with 8 positions matching TRBD2. CDR3 length: 16 amino acids. The J segment lost 2 bases and the V segment lost 1 base, leaving 5 bases of the junction unmatched. Germline V gene data show CDR1 as MGHDK and CDR2 as SYGVNS. This CDR3 is CASSESGGLPTDTQYF. The CDR3 region has the DNA TGTGCCAGCAGTGAATCGGGGGGGCTACCCACAGATACGCAGTATTTT.

The chain employs TRBV7-8 and TRBJ2-1; D unresolved. Trimming stripped 5 bases from V and 5 bases from J, with 16 bases between. Looked up from germline, CDR1 is SGHVS and CDR2 is FQNEAQ. This CDR3 has 15 amino acids. In DNA, the CDR3 is TGTGCCAGCAGCCCTTGGGCAATTCTCGACAATGAGCAGTTCTTC. As protein: CASSPWAILDNEQFF.

The chain has TRBV9 and TRBJ1-3; D not certain. V shed 0 bases and J shed 0 bases, with 7 bases lying between them. Germline loops: CDR1 SGDLS, CDR2 YYNGEE. The CDR3 consists of 15 residues. The CDR3 loop reads CASSVGVGSGNTIYF. CDR3 sequence (DNA): TGTGCCAGCAGCGTAGGAGTGGGCTCTGGAAACACCATATATTTT.

The J gene is TRBJ2-1, the V gene TRBV19; 11 nucleotides align to TRBD1. Germline loops: CDR1 LNHDA, CDR2 SQIVND (reference sequence). Trimming at V came to 4 bases and at J to 13 bases, leaving 3 bases not matched to a gene. The CDR3 contains 12 residues. The CDR3 DNA reads as TGTGCCAGTAGTACCGGGACAGGGGGACAGTTCTTC. Its protein product is CASSTGTGGQFF.

V is TRBV12-5 and J is TRBJ2-7; 13 bases align to TRBD2. This CDR3 has 18 residues. Germline CDR1 is LGHNT and CDR2 is FRNRAP. The trim removed 1 base at V and 6 bases at J, leaving 12 bases unmatched. The CDR3 region is CASGLGTGTSGNAVEQYF. The CDR3 coding sequence is TGTGCTAGTGGTTTGGGAACCGGGACTAGCGGGAATGCGGTCGAGCAGTACTTC.